The present T cell receptor (beta chain) was sequenced within a study of T cell responses to AZD1222 COVID-19 vaccine. Produced via immunoSEQ multiplex PCR; TCRdb's table is partial and in-frame only. The sample contains around 140,000 clones, 90% to 95% of which appear only once. Germline V gives CDR1 MDHEN, CDR2 SYDVKM. CDR3 size: 15 residues. V lost 6 bases, J lost 0 bases, and 5 bases stayed unmatched. This specimen consisted of peripheral blood, obtained after recovery from COVID-19. The chain uses TRBV28 and TRBJ2-7, with 10 bases matching TRBD2. This receptor was obtained from an adult who had recovered from COVID-19. The CDR3 nucleotides are TGTGCCAGCAGCCGGACTAGCGGATTCTCCTACGAGCAGTACTTC. It yields the protein CASSRTSGFSYEQYF.